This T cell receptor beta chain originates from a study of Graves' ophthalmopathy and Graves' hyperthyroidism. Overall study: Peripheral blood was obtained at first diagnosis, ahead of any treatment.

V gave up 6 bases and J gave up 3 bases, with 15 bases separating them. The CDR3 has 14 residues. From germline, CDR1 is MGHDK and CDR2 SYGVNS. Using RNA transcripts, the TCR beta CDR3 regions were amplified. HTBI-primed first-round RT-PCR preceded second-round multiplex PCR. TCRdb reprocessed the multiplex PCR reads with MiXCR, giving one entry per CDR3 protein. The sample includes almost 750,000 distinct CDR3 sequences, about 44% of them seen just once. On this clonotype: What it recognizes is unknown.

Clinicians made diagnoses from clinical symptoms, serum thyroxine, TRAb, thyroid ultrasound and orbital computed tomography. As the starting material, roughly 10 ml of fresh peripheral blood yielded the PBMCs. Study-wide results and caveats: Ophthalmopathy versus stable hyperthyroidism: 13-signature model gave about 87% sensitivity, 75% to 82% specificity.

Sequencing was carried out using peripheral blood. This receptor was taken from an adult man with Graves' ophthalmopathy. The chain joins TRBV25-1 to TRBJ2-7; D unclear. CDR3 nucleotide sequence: TGTGCCAGCAGCGAGACACGATCCTTCTACGAGCAGTACTTC. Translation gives CASSETRSFYEQYF.